The rows below give T cell receptor beta chains drawn from one sample of a study of blood T cell repertoires in COVID-19. The method was immunoSEQ multiplex PCR; TCRdb's version includes in-frame clones alone and lacks a portion of them. The table includes fewer than 350,000 clones, around nine tenths detected once. The sequenced sample was peripheral blood. Source of these receptors: a man aged 35-49 years with acute or convalescent COVID-19. Both conserved end residues are part of each CDR3. The D gene is left open where the match is weak. Some rows have no size entry. The others give once, few or many, or a class for an expanded clone.

>TRBV6-5|-|TRBJ1-2|-
CASWGEPNYGYTF
TGTGCCTCCTGGGGGGAACCGAACTATGGCTACACCTTC
>TRBV5-5|-|TRBJ1-2|-
CASSLGAGSRVYGYTF
TGTGCCAGCAGCTTGGGGGCAGGGTCAAGGGTCTATGGCTACACCTTC
>TRBV19|TRBD1|TRBJ1-1|-
CASSITRSGGRTEAFF
TGTGCCAGTAGTATTACTAGGTCAGGGGGAAGGACTGAAGCTTTCTTT
>TRBV19|-|TRBJ2-5|-
CASSMLEDGTQYF
TGTGCCAGTAGTATGTTGGAGGATGGGACCCAGTACTTC
>TRBV19|-|TRBJ1-4|few
CASSPRNRVGEKLFF
TGTGCCAGTAGTCCCCGGAACAGGGTGGGGGAAAAACTGTTTTTT
>TRBV5-4|TRBD1|TRBJ1-4|-
CASSLGTATNEKLFF
TGTGCCAGCAGCTTAGGGACAGCGACTAATGAAAAACTGTTTTTT
>TRBV28|TRBD1|TRBJ2-1|-
CASSLPGQGAYEQFF
TGTGCCAGCAGTCTCCCGGGACAGGGGGCATATGAGCAGTTCTTC
>TRBV11-1|TRBD2|TRBJ2-1|-
CASSSDPGGRSEQFF
TGTGCCAGCAGCTCCGACCCCGGGGGGAGAAGTGAGCAGTTCTTC
>TRBV11-2|TRBD1|TRBJ2-1|once
CASSLWTGGYNEQFF
TGTGCCAGCAGCTTATGGACAGGTGGCTACAATGAGCAGTTCTTC
>TRBV19|TRBD1|TRBJ1-5|-
CASKTRQGSNQPQHF
TGTGCCAGTAAGACCCGACAGGGTAGCAATCAGCCCCAGCATTTT
>TRBV29-1|-|TRBJ2-1|-
CSVSSGYSYNEQFF
TGCAGCGTTTCGTCAGGTTACTCCTACAATGAGCAGTTCTTC
>TRBV30|TRBD2|TRBJ2-3|once
CAWGTSGGTDTQYF
TGTGCCTGGGGGACTAGCGGGGGTACAGATACGCAGTATTTT
>TRBV7-2|TRBD1|TRBJ2-7|-
CASSFLPGQVTYEQYF
TGTGCCAGCAGCTTTCTCCCGGGACAGGTTACCTACGAGCAGTACTTC
>TRBV6-5|-|TRBJ2-7|once
CASKTTPSSYEQYF
TGTGCCAGCAAGACAACCCCAAGCTCCTACGAGCAGTACTTC
>TRBV7-8|-|TRBJ2-1|-
CASSPAGAEQFF
TGTGCCAGCAGCCCGGCGGGGGCTGAGCAGTTCTTC
>TRBV28|TRBD1|TRBJ1-4|-
CASSFEGATNEKLFF
TGTGCCAGCAGTTTTGAGGGGGCCACTAATGAAAAACTGTTTTTT
>TRBV15|-|TRBJ2-2|-
CATSNYRDRTGELFF
TGTGCCACCAGCAATTACAGGGATAGGACCGGGGAGCTGTTTTTT
>TRBV2|TRBD1|TRBJ1-2|-
CASGQGARGYTF
TGTGCCAGCGGACAGGGGGCGAGGGGCTACACCTTC
>TRBV20-1|-|TRBJ1-2|-
CSAARGWGYTF
TGCAGTGCCGCTAGGGGATGGGGCTACACCTTC
>TRBV7-2|TRBD1|TRBJ1-2|once
CASSLRQGLLTEGYTF
TGTGCCAGCAGCTTGAGACAGGGCCTTCTAACGGAGGGCTACACCTTC
>TRBV3-1/TRBV3-2|-|TRBJ1-2|-
CASSPSPTNYGYTF
TGTGCCAGCAGCCCCTCGCCCACAAACTATGGCTACACCTTC
>TRBV7-2|-|TRBJ1-3|-
CASSPNWRSSGNTIYF
TGTGCCAGCAGCCCTAATTGGAGGAGCTCTGGAAACACCATATATTTT
>TRBV5-1|-|TRBJ1-6|-
CASSLVGLSSSYNSPLHF
TGCGCCAGCAGCTTGGTGGGACTTTCGAGCTCCTATAATTCACCCCTCCACTTT
>TRBV6-1|-|TRBJ2-1|-
CASSEGGVSPSPLGEQFF
TGTGCCAGCAGTGAAGGGGGAGTATCCCCCTCCCCCCTGGGTGAGCAGTTCTTC
>TRBV19|TRBD2|TRBJ2-3|-
CASSIHRRASGASTDTQYF
TGTGCCAGTAGTATACATCGCAGGGCTAGCGGGGCTAGCACAGATACGCAGTATTTT
>TRBV6-5|-|TRBJ1-2|-
CASSSPPYRDGYTF
TGTGCCAGCAGTTCCCCCCCTTACAGGGATGGCTACACCTTC
>TRBV10-3|-|TRBJ2-7|-
CAISESTFSYEQYF
TGTGCCATCAGTGAGTCGACTTTCTCCTACGAGCAGTACTTC